The 9 T cell receptor beta chains reported below all come from one sample, sequenced in a study of regulatory T cells in long-lasting Graves disease. Stated time point: persistent/refractory GD, antithyroid drugs over 5 years with positive TRAb. Generation of the TCR library employed RNA extracted from PBMCs. Construction of the TCR beta libraries employed iRepertoire HTBI primers in conjunction with Arm-PCR of CDR3 regions. TCRdb passed the multiplex PCR reads through MiXCR, listing each CDR3 protein once. There are a few hundred thousand distinct CDR3 sequences in the sample; roughly 24% occur only once, and around 30% lies in the top ten. The material was peripheral blood mononuclear cells (PBMCs), obtained when the disease was refractory, from a patient treated with antithyroid drugs. The source is a woman in her thirties or forties with Graves disease.

This clonotype has at least ten counts. The chain carries TRBV19 and TRBJ2-5; 10 positions match TRBD1. CDR1 LNHDA and CDR2 SQIVND come from the germline V gene (reference sequence). This CDR3 has 15 residues. Trimming cost V 4 bases and J 4 bases; bases outside gene matches: 6. CDR3 DNA sequence: TGTGCCAGTAGTAAATTGACAGGGGGCGTAGAGACCCAGTACTTC. Its translation is CASSKLTGGVETQYF.

In this sample, this clonotype turned up many times. The chain recombines TRBV6-1 with TRBJ2-4; 14 bases align to TRBD2. CDR3 size: 21 residues. Germline values: CDR1 MNHNS, CDR2 SASEGT. J gave up 2 bases and V 6 bases, and 18 bases lay outside the gene matches. CDR3 protein: CASRVGTSGSGEYVTKNIQYF. CDR3 bases: TGTGCCAGCAGAGTCGGGACTAGCGGGAGCGGGGAATATGTGACCAAAAACATTCAGTACTTC.

The sample holds a few counts of this clonotype. The V and J genes are TRBV3-1 and TRBJ2-7, with 7 bases that match TRBD1. This CDR3 is built from 15 residues. Germline CDR1 and CDR2: LGHDT and YNNKEL (reference sequence). V shed 0 bases and J 4 bases; nucleotides not matched to a gene: 6. The DNA of the CDR3 is TGTGCCAGCAGCCAAGAGGAACAGGGGTTGTACGAGCAGTACTTC. Amino acid sequence: CASSQEEQGLYEQYF.

This clonotype was counted a single time. The genes are TRBV29-1 and TRBJ1-1; possibly TRBD1 for D (6 bases). Germline V gives CDR1 SQVTM, CDR2 ANQGSEA. This CDR3 is 13 amino acids long. V lost 4 bases, J lost 7 bases, and 16 bases lay in between. CDR3 residues: CSVVKGGLNEAFF. As DNA, the CDR3 is TGCAGCGTTGTCAAGGGGGGCCTCAATGAAGCTTTCTTT.

This rearrangement joins TRBV5-1 to TRBJ2-7, with TRBD1 identical over 7 bases. V dropped 0 bases and J dropped 3; count of bases not matched to a gene: 3. The CDR3 extends over 14 amino acids. Germline V lookup: CDR1 SGHRS, CDR2 YFSETQ. The CDR3 is CASSLVGQVYEQYF. DNA of the CDR3: TGCGCCAGCAGCTTGGTCGGACAGGTCTACGAGCAGTACTTC.

This clonotype came up many times. This chain connects TRBV28 to TRBJ1-2; D uncertain. With 7 bases removed from V and 8 bases from J, the gap between germline ends came to 20 bases. Germline V gene sequence: CDR1 MDHEN, CDR2 SYDVKM. The CDR3 is made up of 14 amino acids. The CDR3 DNA sequence: TGTGCCAGCACCTCACCTGGCCGTACGACCGGCTACACCTTC. Translated: CASTSPGRTTGYTF.

This clonotype was seen ten or more times. V is TRBV20-1 and J is TRBJ2-4; 10 bases are a match to TRBD2. The germline gives CDR1 DFQATT, CDR2 SNEGSKA (reference sequence). The CDR3 contains 12 residues. V dropped 5 bases and J dropped 8; count of bases not matched to a gene: 3. CDR3 sequence: CSAQAGGDIQYF. The CDR3 DNA reads TGCAGTGCTCAAGCGGGAGGGGACATTCAGTACTTC.

The rearrangement uses TRBV29-1 and TRBJ1-1; no definite D call. This CDR3 region has 13 residues. Germline values: CDR1 SQVTM, CDR2 ANQGSEA. The V and J ends lost 4 bases and 0 bases respectively, with 9 bases between them. CDR3 region: CSVVSVLNTEAFF. The CDR3 DNA reads as TGCAGCGTTGTATCGGTTCTGAACACTGAAGCTTTCTTT.

This clonotype has a handful of counts. The rearrangement joins TRBV27 to TRBJ2-7; no definite D call. With 8 bases removed from V and 4 bases from J, the gap between germline ends came to 15 bases. The CDR3 has 13 amino acids. Germline V gene data show CDR1 as MNHEY and CDR2 as SMNVEV (reference sequence). This CDR3 is CASGERLAYEQYF. The CDR3 DNA reads TGTGCCAGCGGTGAAAGATTGGCGTACGAGCAGTACTTC.